The present TCR beta chain was sequenced within a study of shared clonotypes between healthy human individuals. Study-wide context: The composition of the donors was a couple of women and three men aged 18 to 49. Study-wide points: It was the few donors that limited the genetic and exposure-history diversity represented.

The CDR3 has 15 residues. Germline V lookup: CDR1 SGHRS, CDR2 YFSETQ. V was shortened by 4 bases and J by 5 bases, with 16 bases between the two germline ends. Profiled with immunoSEQ multiplex PCR; TCRdb holds only in-frame clones, not every one. The sample comprises roughly 1.4 million clones, roughly 98.5% of which are singletons, and approximately 0.4% rests with the top ten. Concerning this clone: Antigen: not known.

The chain combines TRBV5-1 with TRBJ2-1; unclear D gene. Input material: naive CD4+ T cells sorted from blood. The subset denotes: CD45RA+ positively selected. The TCR originated in a man younger than 45 in good health. The CDR3 DNA follows: TGCGCCAGCAGCCCGAATCCCCGGAGAAACAATGAGCAGTTCTTC. This translates into CASSPNPRRNNEQFF. The variable domain in full, with the rest retrieved from reference TRBV5-1 and TRBJ2-1, is KAGVTQTPRYLIKTRGQQVTLSCSPISGHRSVSWYQQTPGQGLQFLFEYFSETQRNKGNFPGRFSGRQFSNSRSEMNVSTLELGDSALYLCASSPNPRRNNEQFFGPGTRLTVL.